This is a list of T cell receptor beta chains from one sample in a study of blood T cells in healthy people across ages. TCRdb processed the 5' RACE reads anew with MiXCR; each CDR3 protein has one entry. The sample has 1.5 million to 2 million distinct CDR3 sequences, 30% to 40% seen once. The sequenced material came from blood. Receptors originate from a woman aged 25 to 39 in good health. CDR3s include the opening cysteine and the closing phenylalanine or tryptophan. Each record gives: J gene, CDR3 length, clone size, V gene, D gene, CDR3 protein, CDR3 DNA. A D gene is named only where the DNA matches it firmly. Size tells how often a clone was seen (once, few, many) or the class of an expanded clone, and some rows leave it out.

j_call: TRBJ1-4
cdr3_length: 14
clone_size: few
v_call: TRBV18
d_call: .
cdr3_aa: CASSPGVGNEKLFF
cdr3_nt: TGTGCCAGCTCGCCCGGGGTTGGTAATGAAAAACTGTTTTTT

j_call: TRBJ2-7
cdr3_length: 15
clone_size: .
v_call: TRBV18
d_call: .
cdr3_aa: CASSRWDTGTYEQYF
cdr3_nt: TGTGCCAGCTCACGATGGGACACGGGGACCTACGAGCAGTACTTC

j_call: TRBJ2-1
cdr3_length: 14
clone_size: once
v_call: TRBV18
d_call: .
cdr3_aa: CTSSPHQEGIEQFF
cdr3_nt: TGTACCAGCTCACCACATCAGGAAGGCATCGAGCAGTTCTTC

j_call: TRBJ1-3
cdr3_length: 11
clone_size: .
v_call: TRBV12-3/TRBV12-4
d_call: .
cdr3_aa: CASSLTNTIYF
cdr3_nt: TGTGCCAGCAGCCTCACAAACACCATATATTTT

j_call: TRBJ2-1
cdr3_length: 15
clone_size: once
v_call: TRBV7-9
d_call: .
cdr3_aa: CASTTTGYTYNEQFF
cdr3_nt: TGTGCCAGCACCACCACAGGGTATACCTACAATGAGCAGTTCTTC

j_call: TRBJ2-1
cdr3_length: 16
clone_size: .
v_call: TRBV19
d_call: TRBD2
cdr3_aa: CASSMGAGGSYNEQFF
cdr3_nt: TGTGCCAGTAGTATGGGAGCGGGAGGCTCCTACAATGAGCAGTTCTTC

j_call: TRBJ2-2
cdr3_length: 11
clone_size: .
v_call: TRBV20-1
d_call: .
cdr3_aa: CSAPSMGELFF
cdr3_nt: TGCAGTGCTCCGAGTATGGGGGAGCTGTTTTTT

j_call: TRBJ2-7
cdr3_length: 15
clone_size: few
v_call: TRBV20-1
d_call: TRBD2
cdr3_aa: CSARVRRLAVYEQYF
cdr3_nt: TGCAGTGCTAGAGTCCGGAGACTAGCGGTGTACGAGCAGTACTTC

j_call: TRBJ2-1
cdr3_length: 18
clone_size: .
v_call: TRBV3-1
d_call: TRBD2
cdr3_aa: CASSQGLAGVSVDNEQFF
cdr3_nt: TGTGCCAGCAGCCAAGGGCTAGCGGGAGTTTCGGTTGATAATGAGCAGTTCTTC

j_call: TRBJ2-6
cdr3_length: 18
clone_size: few
v_call: TRBV13
d_call: TRBD2
cdr3_aa: CASSPFASGNSGANVLTF
cdr3_nt: TGTGCCAGCAGCCCGTTCGCTAGCGGCAACTCTGGGGCCAACGTCCTGACTTTC

j_call: TRBJ1-1
cdr3_length: 14
clone_size: few
v_call: TRBV7-2
d_call: .
cdr3_aa: CASSLVNPNTEAFF
cdr3_nt: TGTGCCAGCAGCTTAGTTAATCCGAACACTGAAGCTTTCTTT

j_call: TRBJ1-5
cdr3_length: 14
clone_size: .
v_call: TRBV27
d_call: .
cdr3_aa: CVSSLAGQYQPQHF
cdr3_nt: TGTGTCAGCAGTTTGGCCGGTCAATACCAGCCCCAGCATTTT

j_call: TRBJ1-1
cdr3_length: 17
clone_size: .
v_call: TRBV21-1
d_call: .
cdr3_aa: CASPGWQRVWSNTEAFF
cdr3_nt: TGTGCCAGCCCAGGGTGGCAACGGGTATGGTCAAACACTGAAGCTTTCTTT

j_call: TRBJ2-1
cdr3_length: 14
clone_size: many
v_call: TRBV4-1
d_call: .
cdr3_aa: CASSQGRLDNEQFF
cdr3_nt: TGCGCCAGCAGCCAAGGCCGTCTCGACAATGAGCAGTTCTTC

j_call: TRBJ1-6
cdr3_length: 14
clone_size: .
v_call: TRBV12-3/TRBV12-4
d_call: .
cdr3_aa: CASSLAGVNSPLHF
cdr3_nt: TGTGCCAGCAGTTTAGCCGGGGTTAATTCACCCCTCCACTTT

j_call: TRBJ2-7
cdr3_length: 13
clone_size: many
v_call: TRBV4-1
d_call: .
cdr3_aa: CASSQVFDYEQYF
cdr3_nt: TGCGCCAGCAGCCAAGTTTTTGACTACGAGCAGTACTTC

j_call: TRBJ2-2
cdr3_length: 16
clone_size: few
v_call: TRBV5-1
d_call: TRBD2
cdr3_aa: CASSSSGSGNTGELFF
cdr3_nt: TGCGCCAGCAGCTCTAGCGGGAGCGGAAACACCGGGGAGCTGTTTTTT

j_call: TRBJ2-2
cdr3_length: 14
clone_size: .
v_call: TRBV10-3
d_call: TRBD2
cdr3_aa: CAIKKGGSTGELFF
cdr3_nt: TGTGCCATCAAAAAGGGCGGGAGCACCGGGGAGCTGTTTTTT

j_call: TRBJ2-3
cdr3_length: 15
clone_size: .
v_call: TRBV20-1
d_call: TRBD2
cdr3_aa: CSARGTAGVRNTQYF
cdr3_nt: TGCAGTGCTAGAGGCACCGCGGGAGTGAGAAATACGCAGTATTTT

j_call: TRBJ2-5
cdr3_length: 17
clone_size: .
v_call: TRBV7-9
d_call: .
cdr3_aa: CASTQGRDTQRGNEQYF
cdr3_nt: TGTGCCAGCACCCAGGGTCGCGACACCCAAAGGGGCAATGAGCAGTACTTC

j_call: TRBJ2-1
cdr3_length: 14
clone_size: .
v_call: TRBV5-1
d_call: TRBD1
cdr3_aa: CASSFRDRNNEQFF
cdr3_nt: TGCGCCAGCAGCTTCCGGGACAGGAACAATGAGCAGTTCTTC

j_call: TRBJ2-5
cdr3_length: 15
clone_size: .
v_call: TRBV12-3/TRBV12-4
d_call: TRBD2
cdr3_aa: CASTLAGSPQETQYF
cdr3_nt: TGTGCCAGCACCCTAGCGGGGAGTCCCCAAGAGACCCAGTACTTC

j_call: TRBJ1-1
cdr3_length: 15
clone_size: few
v_call: TRBV7-9
d_call: TRBD1
cdr3_aa: CASTKRQGSNTEAFF
cdr3_nt: TGTGCCAGCACTAAAAGACAGGGCTCGAACACTGAAGCTTTCTTT

j_call: TRBJ2-7
cdr3_length: 13
clone_size: .
v_call: TRBV6-1
d_call: .
cdr3_aa: CASLQGTPKSQYF
cdr3_nt: TGTGCCAGCCTACAGGGGACTCCGAAGTCGCAGTACTTC

j_call: TRBJ2-1
cdr3_length: 13
clone_size: few
v_call: TRBV20-1
d_call: TRBD2
cdr3_aa: CSAIAGPTNEQFF
cdr3_nt: TGCAGTGCAATAGCGGGGCCAACCAATGAGCAGTTCTTC

j_call: TRBJ1-4
cdr3_length: 13
clone_size: .
v_call: TRBV9
d_call: TRBD1
cdr3_aa: CASSPQGGGKLFF
cdr3_nt: TGTGCCAGCAGCCCCCAGGGGGGGGGAAAACTGTTTTTT

j_call: TRBJ2-5
cdr3_length: 15
clone_size: .
v_call: TRBV11-2
d_call: TRBD2
cdr3_aa: CASSGGRKGGETQYF
cdr3_nt: TGTGCCAGCAGCGGAGGACGGAAGGGAGGGGAGACCCAGTACTTC

j_call: TRBJ2-7
cdr3_length: 14
clone_size: .
v_call: TRBV20-1
d_call: .
cdr3_aa: CSASAPRTTYEQYF
cdr3_nt: TGCAGTGCGTCCGCGCCGCGGACTACCTACGAGCAGTACTTC

j_call: TRBJ2-7
cdr3_length: 11
clone_size: few
v_call: TRBV29-1
d_call: TRBD2
cdr3_aa: CSVPIGGEQYF
cdr3_nt: TGCAGCGTCCCGATCGGGGGGGAGCAGTACTTC

j_call: TRBJ1-2
cdr3_length: 17
clone_size: .
v_call: TRBV5-1
d_call: TRBD1
cdr3_aa: CASSFLRQGNLNYGYTF
cdr3_nt: TGCGCCAGCAGCTTCCTGAGACAGGGCAACCTCAACTATGGCTACACCTTC

j_call: TRBJ2-3
cdr3_length: 16
clone_size: .
v_call: TRBV4-2
d_call: .
cdr3_aa: CASSSWESGGSDTQYF
cdr3_nt: TGTGCCAGCAGCTCATGGGAGTCGGGGGGCTCAGATACGCAGTATTTT

j_call: TRBJ2-3
cdr3_length: 16
clone_size: .
v_call: TRBV4-2
d_call: .
cdr3_aa: CASSQGGASGTDTQYF
cdr3_nt: TGTGCCAGCAGCCAAGGAGGGGCGAGCGGCACAGATACGCAGTATTTT

j_call: TRBJ2-7
cdr3_length: 17
clone_size: .
v_call: TRBV7-9
d_call: TRBD1
cdr3_aa: CASSPIPDRGVPYEQYF
cdr3_nt: TGTGCCAGCAGCCCAATACCAGACAGGGGGGTACCCTACGAGCAGTACTTC

j_call: TRBJ2-7
cdr3_length: 16
clone_size: .
v_call: TRBV3-1
d_call: TRBD1
cdr3_aa: CASSPMRTGLSYEQYF
cdr3_nt: TGTGCCAGCAGCCCAATGAGGACAGGGCTCTCCTACGAGCAGTACTTC

j_call: TRBJ1-5
cdr3_length: 17
clone_size: once
v_call: TRBV20-1
d_call: TRBD1
cdr3_aa: CSARAGTGLGSNQPQHF
cdr3_nt: TGCAGTGCTAGAGCCGGGACAGGGTTAGGTTCTAATCAGCCCCAGCATTTT

j_call: TRBJ2-1
cdr3_length: 14
clone_size: .
v_call: TRBV20-1
d_call: .
cdr3_aa: CSAIRMSSYNEQFF
cdr3_nt: TGCAGTGCTATCCGGATGAGCTCCTACAATGAGCAGTTCTTC

j_call: TRBJ2-3
cdr3_length: 14
clone_size: few
v_call: TRBV7-9
d_call: TRBD2
cdr3_aa: CASRSGASTDTQYF
cdr3_nt: TGTGCCAGCAGGAGCGGGGCTAGCACAGATACGCAGTATTTT

j_call: TRBJ2-1
cdr3_length: 20
clone_size: .
v_call: TRBV3-1
d_call: TRBD2
cdr3_aa: CASSQANPLAGASSYNEQFF
cdr3_nt: TGTGCCAGCAGCCAAGCCAATCCCCTAGCGGGAGCGAGCTCCTACAATGAGCAGTTCTTC

j_call: TRBJ2-3
cdr3_length: 15
clone_size: .
v_call: TRBV7-6
d_call: TRBD2
cdr3_aa: CASSLVGGAKDTQYF
cdr3_nt: TGTGCCAGCAGCTTAGTCGGGGGGGCAAAGGATACGCAGTATTTT

j_call: TRBJ2-7
cdr3_length: 16
clone_size: few
v_call: TRBV4-2
d_call: TRBD1
cdr3_aa: CASSQPTADREAEQYF
cdr3_nt: TGTGCCAGCAGCCAACCCACCGCGGACAGGGAAGCAGAGCAGTACTTC

j_call: TRBJ2-4
cdr3_length: 15
clone_size: .
v_call: TRBV20-1
d_call: .
cdr3_aa: CSASDLWEPKNIQYF
cdr3_nt: TGCAGTGCTAGCGATCTGTGGGAACCCAAAAACATTCAGTACTTC

j_call: TRBJ2-7
cdr3_length: 17
clone_size: .
v_call: TRBV27
d_call: TRBD2
cdr3_aa: CASREHSAGTSGYEQYF
cdr3_nt: TGTGCCAGCAGGGAACACAGCGCCGGGACTAGCGGCTACGAGCAGTACTTC

j_call: TRBJ2-5
cdr3_length: 15
clone_size: few
v_call: TRBV5-1
d_call: TRBD1
cdr3_aa: CASSRETGEQETQYF
cdr3_nt: TGCGCCAGCAGTCGCGAAACAGGGGAACAAGAGACCCAGTACTTC

j_call: TRBJ2-7
cdr3_length: 13
clone_size: .
v_call: TRBV10-1
d_call: TRBD2
cdr3_aa: CARPTSPTYEQYF
cdr3_nt: TGCGCCAGGCCGACTAGCCCGACCTACGAGCAGTACTTC

j_call: TRBJ2-5
cdr3_length: 15
clone_size: many
v_call: TRBV4-2
d_call: TRBD2
cdr3_aa: CASSQDLSGRETQYF
cdr3_nt: TGTGCCAGCAGCCAAGATCTGTCCGGGAGGGAGACCCAGTACTTC

j_call: TRBJ1-2
cdr3_length: 14
clone_size: few
v_call: TRBV19
d_call: .
cdr3_aa: CASTPTTDHYGYTF
cdr3_nt: TGTGCCAGTACCCCTACGACGGACCACTATGGCTACACCTTC

j_call: TRBJ2-1
cdr3_length: 14
clone_size: .
v_call: TRBV7-8
d_call: .
cdr3_aa: CASNDERWSDEQFF
cdr3_nt: TGTGCCAGCAACGATGAGAGGTGGTCAGATGAGCAGTTCTTC

j_call: TRBJ2-5
cdr3_length: 15
clone_size: .
v_call: TRBV7-2
d_call: .
cdr3_aa: CASSLGGGPSETQYF
cdr3_nt: TGTGCCAGCAGCTTAGGCGGGGGCCCTTCGGAGACCCAGTACTTC

j_call: TRBJ2-7
cdr3_length: 14
clone_size: .
v_call: TRBV7-3
d_call: .
cdr3_aa: CASSLTGGKYEQYF
cdr3_nt: TGTGCCAGCAGCTTAACCGGGGGCAAATACGAGCAGTACTTC

j_call: TRBJ2-3
cdr3_length: 16
clone_size: few
v_call: TRBV6-1
d_call: TRBD2
cdr3_aa: CASSEDAGGITDTQYF
cdr3_nt: TGTGCCAGCAGTGAAGACGCGGGGGGCATCACAGATACGCAGTATTTT

j_call: TRBJ1-5
cdr3_length: 14
clone_size: .
v_call: TRBV24-1
d_call: .
cdr3_aa: CATSGPGTNQPQHF
cdr3_nt: TGTGCCACCAGTGGTCCGGGGACCAATCAGCCCCAGCATTTT

j_call: TRBJ2-5
cdr3_length: 18
clone_size: few
v_call: TRBV4-1
d_call: .
cdr3_aa: CASSQAPQGFGAQETQYF
cdr3_nt: TGCGCCAGCAGCCAAGCCCCCCAGGGGTTCGGGGCCCAAGAGACCCAGTACTTC

j_call: TRBJ2-7
cdr3_length: 14
clone_size: .
v_call: TRBV6-6
d_call: .
cdr3_aa: CASSSQKWGSEQYF
cdr3_nt: TGTGCCAGCAGTTCACAGAAATGGGGATCCGAGCAGTACTTC

j_call: TRBJ2-5
cdr3_length: 14
clone_size: few
v_call: TRBV7-9
d_call: TRBD2
cdr3_aa: CASSAEASGETQYF
cdr3_nt: TGTGCCAGCAGCGCGGAGGCTAGCGGGGAGACCCAGTACTTC

j_call: TRBJ2-3
cdr3_length: 15
clone_size: .
v_call: TRBV9
d_call: .
cdr3_aa: CASSVDGSRSDTQYF
cdr3_nt: TGTGCCAGCAGCGTAGACGGTAGTCGGTCAGATACGCAGTATTTT

j_call: TRBJ1-1
cdr3_length: 12
clone_size: .
v_call: TRBV30
d_call: .
cdr3_aa: CAWSRGVTEAFF
cdr3_nt: TGTGCCTGGAGCCGCGGGGTGACTGAAGCTTTCTTT

j_call: TRBJ1-4
cdr3_length: 15
clone_size: .
v_call: TRBV14
d_call: .
cdr3_aa: CASSDQGKPGEKLFF
cdr3_nt: TGTGCCAGCAGCGACCAGGGCAAACCCGGGGAAAAACTGTTTTTT